The clone carrying this T cell receptor beta chain has a count of ten or more. This record belongs to a study of early T cells in non-severe SARS-CoV-2 infection. This CDR3 comprises 14 residues. The germline gives CDR1 SEHNR, CDR2 FQNEAQ (reference sequence). Trimming cost V 5 bases and J 7 bases, with 15 bases left between them. Via MiXCR, TCRdb re-called the 5' RACE reads, giving one row per CDR3 protein. Of about 39,000 distinct CDR3 sequences listed, 4.5% to 7% are singletons. This clonotype was sampled from an adult who was a healthcare worker with PCR-confirmed SARS-CoV-2 infection or an uninfected control (not recorded which). Sequencing was performed on whole blood, taken at baseline. This sequence joins TRBV7-9 and TRBJ2-4, with D possibly TRBD2 on 5 matching bases. DNA of the CDR3: TGTGCCAGCAGCGAAGAGGGTAGCTGGAACATTCAGTACTTC. Protein sequence: CASSEEGSWNIQYF.